This T cell receptor (beta chain) was captured in a study of preoperative IRX-2 immunotherapy in early breast cancer. Noted treatment: preoperative locoregional IRX-2 cytokine immunotherapy. This phase Ib study tested locoregional IRX-2 cytokine immunotherapy given before surgery. The assay was immunoSEQ multiplex PCR, and TCRdb's table has in-frame clones only and misses some. The table has some 25,000 clones, 85% to 90% seen once. With 3 bases removed from V and 4 bases from J, the gap between germline ends came to 15 bases. The CDR3 extends over 15 amino acids. The germline CDR1 and CDR2 sequences are MGHRA and YSYEKL.

The sequenced sample was tumor tissue, obtained after IRX-2 immunotherapy. The gene calls are TRBV4-1 and TRBJ2-5; the D gene is possibly TRBD1 (5 bases). The receptor was isolated from a human donor with breast cancer. CDR3 sequence (DNA): TGCGCCAGCAGCCACCCGGGTGCAGGGTCAGAGACCCAGTACTTC. Protein product: CASSHPGAGSETQYF.